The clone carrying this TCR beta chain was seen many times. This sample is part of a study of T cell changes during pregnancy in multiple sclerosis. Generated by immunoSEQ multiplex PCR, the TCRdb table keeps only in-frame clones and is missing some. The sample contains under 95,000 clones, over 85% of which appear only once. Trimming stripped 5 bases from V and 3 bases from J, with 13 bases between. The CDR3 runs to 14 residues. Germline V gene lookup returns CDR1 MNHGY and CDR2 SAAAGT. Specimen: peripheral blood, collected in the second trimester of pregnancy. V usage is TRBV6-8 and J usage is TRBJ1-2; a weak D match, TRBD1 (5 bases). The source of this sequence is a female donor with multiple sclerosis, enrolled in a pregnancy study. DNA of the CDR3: TGTGCCAGCAGTCTTGGCAAGACAGACTATGGCTACACCTTC. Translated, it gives CASSLGKTDYGYTF.